This T cell receptor (beta chain) was documented in a study of T cell responses to AZD1222 COVID-19 vaccine. Study observations and caveats: It should be noted that donors were predominantly white British and more often female, and clonal diversity was possibly underestimated. After two AZD1222 doses, spike-specific TCR breadth and depth rose versus day 0. The study identified only five to seven AZD1222 recipients as seropositive at baseline.

Germline values: CDR1 SGHKS, CDR2 YYEKEE (reference sequence). This CDR3 has 16 residues. The V segment lost 1 base and the J segment 5 bases; nucleotides outside the gene matches: 7. The protocol was immunoSEQ multiplex PCR, while the TCRdb copy is restricted to in-frame clones and leaves out a portion. The sample holds over 150,000 clones, 75% to 90% seen once. This clone came up once. Its cognate antigen is unknown. The sample in question was peripheral blood, obtained on day 0 of AZD1222 vaccination. The sequence was collected from an adult in good health. The chain carries TRBV5-5 and TRBJ1-4; 8 bases map to TRBD1. The CDR3 here is CASSLFTGQANEKLFF. The CDR3 DNA follows: TGTGCCAGCAGCTTGTTCACGGGACAGGCGAATGAAAAACTGTTTTTT.